The present TCR beta chain was sequenced within a study of T-cell memory formation after mild COVID-19. On the study more broadly: The two donors had largely donor-specific TCR clusters.

CDR3 length: 15 amino acids. Germline values: CDR1 LNHDA, CDR2 SQIVND (reference sequence). V trimming: 5 bases; J trimming: 4 bases; junction bases outside the gene matches: 6. TCRdb re-called the 5' RACE reads through MiXCR, storing one row per CDR3 protein. The repertoire holds around 370,000 distinct CDR3 sequences, roughly 21% seen once, with roughly an eighth in the top ten. The study, taken as a whole, reports: Clones contracting over day 15 to 85 were CD4/CD8 balanced, with later expanders leaning CD4+.

To note about this clonotype: Its antigen remains unknown.

Sequencing input: PBMCs or a T cell subset sorted from them (not recorded which). This TCR was sampled from an adult woman who had mild COVID-19 (a few samples of this study predate the infection). Cell type and time point are not known. V is TRBV19 and J is TRBJ2-7; 12 bases are shared with TRBD1. The CDR3 nucleotides read TGTGCCAGTAGTTTGTCGGGACAGGGGGCTTACGAGCAGTACTTC. Its protein product is CASSLSGQGAYEQYF.